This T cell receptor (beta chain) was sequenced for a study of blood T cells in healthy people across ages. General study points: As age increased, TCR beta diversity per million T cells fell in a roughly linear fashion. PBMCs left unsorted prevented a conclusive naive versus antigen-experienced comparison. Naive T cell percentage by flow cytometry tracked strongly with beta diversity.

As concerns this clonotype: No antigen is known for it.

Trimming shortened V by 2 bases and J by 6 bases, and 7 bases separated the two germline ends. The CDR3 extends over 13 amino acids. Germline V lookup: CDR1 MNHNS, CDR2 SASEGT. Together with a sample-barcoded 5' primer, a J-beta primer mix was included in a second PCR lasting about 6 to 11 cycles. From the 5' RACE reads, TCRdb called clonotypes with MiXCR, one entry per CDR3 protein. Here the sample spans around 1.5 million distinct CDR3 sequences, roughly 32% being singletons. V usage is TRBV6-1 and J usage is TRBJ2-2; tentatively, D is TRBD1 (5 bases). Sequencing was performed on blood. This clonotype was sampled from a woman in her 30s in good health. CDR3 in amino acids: CASSEQGPGELFF. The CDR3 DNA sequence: TGTGCCAGCAGTGAACAGGGCCCCGGGGAGCTGTTTTTT.